These 26 T cell receptor beta chains originate from one sample sequenced in a study of Ad26.COV2.S vaccination and SARS-CoV-2 variants. Treatment of the sample: 15 to 20 received Ad26.COV2.S at low or high dose, single or two shots; a few received placebo; per-sample allocation not given. At day 63 after the first vaccine or placebo injection, samples were drawn. The assay was immunoSEQ multiplex PCR, and TCRdb's table has in-frame clones only and misses some. The profile shows 450,000 to 550,000 clones, about nine tenths of them singletons. This sample comprised peripheral blood, obtained in a trial of Ad26.COV2.S vaccine versus placebo. The receptors derive from a person aged 18-65 years who received the Ad26.COV2.S COVID-19 vaccine or a placebo.

The chain couples TRBV6-5 to TRBJ2-7, with TRBD2 matching over 8 bases. This CDR3 spans 14 amino acids. Germline V CDR1 and CDR2: MNHEY, SVGAGI. The trim removed 6 bases at V and 4 bases at J, leaving 8 bases unmatched. The CDR3 protein is CASRGAGAVYEQYF. CDR3 sequence (DNA): TGTGCCAGCAGGGGAGCGGGAGCGGTATACGAGCAGTACTTC.

The V gene is TRBV18, the J gene TRBJ2-7, with D tentatively TRBD1 (5 bases). V was clipped by 0 bases and J by 6 bases, with 9 bases between them. This CDR3 comprises 13 residues. Per germline, CDR1 KGHSH and CDR2 LQKENI. CDR3 DNA: TGTGCCAGCTCACCACCCGGCCAGGGCGAGCAGTACTTC. Its protein is CASSPPGQGEQYF.

The CDR3 bases are TGTGCCAGTACCCCAGGACTAGAGGCCAGGGCGCAGTATTTT. This encodes CASTPGLEARAQYF. J is TRBJ2-3 and V is TRBV19; 7 nucleotides match TRBD2. The V and J ends lost 7 bases and 10 bases, in that order; junction bases with no gene match: 14. The germline gives CDR1 LNHDA, CDR2 SQIVND (reference sequence). The CDR3 extends over 14 amino acids. Full variable domain (outside the CDR3, taken from reference TRBV19 and TRBJ2-3): DGGITQSPKYLFRKEGQNVTLSCEQNLNHDAMYWYRQDPGQGLRLIYYSQIVNDFQKGDIAEGYSVSREKKESFPLTVTSAQKNPTAFYLCASTPGLEARAQYFGPGTRLTVL.

The chain's CDR3 is CASSYFRSGGPAADTQYF. For the CDR3, the DNA is TGTGCCAGCAGTTATTTTCGATCTGGAGGGCCGGCGGCAGATACGCAGTATTTT. V usage is TRBV6-2 or TRBV6-3 and J usage is TRBJ2-3, with D possibly TRBD2 on 6 matching bases. The CDR3 contains 18 residues. CDR1 MNHEY and CDR2 SVGEGT come from the germline V gene. Between the trimmed V and J ends, which lost 3 bases and 4 bases, there was a span of 23 bases.

This chain links TRBV3-1 (or the pseudogene TRBV3-2) with TRBJ1-3; D remains ambiguous. The V end was cut by 4 bases, the J end by 0 bases, with 16 bases between. The V gene's germline CDR1 is LGHDT and CDR2 YNNKEL (reference sequence). The CDR3 is 17 amino acids. The CDR3 coding sequence is TGTGCCAGCAGCCTTTGGACGGCCGCAATCTCTGGAAACACCATATATTTT. Translated, it gives CASSLWTAAISGNTIYF.

This chain connects TRBV7-9 to TRBJ1-3; no clear D gene. The CDR3 is made up of 16 amino acids. Per germline, CDR1 SEHNR and CDR2 FQNEAQ (reference sequence). V was pared by 6 bases and J by 4 bases, with 19 bases between. CDR3 DNA: TGTGCCAGCAGTCGCCTAGGCGTCCCTCTGGGAAACACCATATATTTT. Its protein product is CASSRLGVPLGNTIYF. Full variable domain (outside the CDR3, taken from reference TRBV7-9 and TRBJ1-3): DTGVSQNPRHKITKRGQNVTFRCDPISEHNRLYWYRQTLGQGPEFLTYFQNEAQLEKSRLLSDRFSAERPKGSFSTLEIQRTEQGDSAMYLCASSRLGVPLGNTIYFGEGSWLTVV.

The V call is TRBV5-1, the J call TRBJ2-7; 7 positions match TRBD2. From germline, CDR1 is SGHRS and CDR2 YFSETQ. The junction had 9 bases not matched to a gene; V was cut back by 0 bases and J by 3 bases. This CDR3 spans 16 amino acids. The CDR3 sequence: CASSLAIGTKNYEQYF. The CDR3 DNA is TGCGCCAGCAGCTTGGCCATCGGGACTAAGAACTACGAGCAGTACTTC.

The chain employs TRBV21-1 and TRBJ1-4. TRBV21-1 is described as a pseudogene. CDR3 length: 14 residues. CDR3 coding DNA: TGTGCCAGCAGCAAATGGAAGAGAGATGAAAAACTGTTTTTT. Translated, it gives CASSKWKRDEKLFF.

The V gene is TRBV6-5, the J gene TRBJ2-5; 7 bases are a match to TRBD2. This CDR3 is built from 15 residues. CDR1 MNHEY and CDR2 SVGAGI come from the germline V gene. The V gene end was trimmed by 5 bases and the J gene end by 1 base; junction bases not matched to a gene: 7. The CDR3 DNA reads TGTGCCAGCAGTCCAGCCGGGGGGACCCAAGAGACCCAGTACTTC. Its protein is CASSPAGGTQETQYF.

This rearrangement joins TRBV5-4 to TRBJ1-3, with 7 bases lining up with TRBD1. Unmatched junction bases numbered 3, after V lost 0 bases and J lost 0 bases. The germline CDR1 and CDR2 sequences are SGHNT and YYREEE (reference sequence). CDR3 length: 16 residues. Here the CDR3 reads CASSLGQGLSGNTIYF. CDR3 sequence (DNA): TGTGCCAGCAGCTTGGGACAGGGCCTCTCTGGAAACACCATATATTTT.

This clone came up once. The CDR3 spells CASKLGNSPLHF. For the CDR3, the DNA is TGTGCCAGCAAGCTGGGGAATTCACCCCTCCACTTT. V gene TRBV28 combines with J gene TRBJ1-6; D is uncertain. CDR1 MDHEN and CDR2 SYDVKM come from the germline V gene. Trimming pared 7 bases from V and 7 bases from J, leaving 8 bases between. CDR3 length: 12 amino acids.

The V gene is TRBV6-6, the J gene TRBJ2-7, with D hard to call. Germline V gene sequence: CDR1 MNHNY, CDR2 SVGAGI (reference sequence). The CDR3 totals 11 residues. The V end was cut by 0 bases, the J end by 6 bases, with 3 bases between. CDR3 loop: CASSYSREQYF. CDR3 nucleotide sequence: TGTGCCAGCAGTTACTCGCGCGAGCAGTACTTC.

The chain uses TRBV11-2 and TRBJ2-7; either TRBD1 or TRBD2 may supply D (5 bases each). V was cut by 5 bases and J by 1 base, with 15 bases left in between. From germline, CDR1 is SGHAT and CDR2 FQNNGV. The CDR3 length is 15 residues. CDR3 region: CASSPGANPSYEQYF. CDR3 nucleotides: TGTGCCAGCAGCCCCGGGGCCAACCCTTCCTACGAGCAGTACTTC.

J is TRBJ1-5 and V is TRBV2; the D gene is possibly TRBD1 (6 bases). From germline, CDR1 is SNHLY and CDR2 FYNNEI. V lost 5 bases to trimming and J lost 5 bases, with 19 bases between them. This CDR3 has 16 amino acids. In nucleotides, the CDR3 is TGTGCCAGCAGTTATAACTCTCACAGGGCCGATCAGCCCCAGCATTTT. As protein: CASSYNSHRADQPQHF. The full variable domain, completed using reference TRBV2 and TRBJ1-5, is EPEVTQTPSHQVTQMGQEVILRCVPISNHLYFYWYRQILGQKVEFLVSFYNNEISEKSEIFDDQFSVERPDGSNFTLKIRSTKLEDSAMYFCASSYNSHRADQPQHFGDGTRLSIL.

V is TRBV4-2 and J is TRBJ2-2; D not resolved. V shed 0 bases and J shed 7 bases, with 12 bases lying between them. This CDR3 has 15 residues. CDR1 and CDR2 from the germline V gene are LGHNA and YNFKEQ. CDR3 coding DNA: TGTGCCAGCAGCCAAGATCGCCTAGGTATCGGGGAGCTGTTTTTT. Amino acids: CASSQDRLGIGELFF.

The chain couples TRBV28 to TRBJ2-3; D unresolved. This CDR3 is 15 amino acids long. CDR1 MDHEN and CDR2 SYDVKM come from the germline V gene. Between the trimmed V and J ends, which lost 3 bases and 2 bases, there was a span of 12 bases. CDR3 in amino acids: CASSFSSRVTDTQYF. In DNA, the CDR3 is TGTGCCAGCAGTTTTTCTTCTAGGGTCACAGATACGCAGTATTTT.

This chain joins TRBV9 and TRBJ1-1, with a weak D call TRBD1 (5 bases). CDR1 is SGDLS, CDR2 YYNGEE, per germline. The CDR3 consists of 14 residues. The germline V and J ends were trimmed by 4 bases and 1 base, with 11 bases remaining between them. DNA of the CDR3: TGTGCCAGCAGCCCTACCACAGGGAACACTGAAGCTTTCTTT. It is translated as CASSPTTGNTEAFF.

This chain joins TRBV11-2 and TRBJ1-5; D not resolved. Trimming stripped 4 bases from V and 2 bases from J, with 6 bases between. This CDR3 spans 13 amino acids. Per germline, CDR1 SGHAT and CDR2 FQNNGV. DNA for the CDR3: TGTGCCAGCAGCTCCGGGGGCAATCAGCCCCAGCATTTT. Protein: CASSSGGNQPQHF.

The chain combines TRBV5-4 with TRBJ1-2; D may be TRBD1 (6 bases). Deletions cut 5 bases from V and 2 bases from J, with 13 bases between. This CDR3 is built from 14 residues. From germline, CDR1 is SGHNT and CDR2 YYREEE (reference sequence). CDR3: CASSPSGTNYGYTF. CDR3 bases: TGTGCCAGCAGTCCGTCCGGGACAAACTATGGCTACACCTTC.

The chain combines TRBV29-1 with TRBJ1-2, with a possible D match to TRBD1 (6 bases). The CDR3 consists of 14 residues. The germline V gene encodes CDR1 SQVTM and CDR2 ANQGSEA. V was shortened by 1 base and J by 5 bases, with 14 bases between the two germline ends. This chain's CDR3 is CSVEGSGETYGYTF. Written as DNA, the CDR3 is TGCAGCGTTGAAGGATCAGGGGAGACGTATGGCTACACCTTC.

The chain couples TRBV5-8 to TRBJ1-5; D is uncertain. This CDR3 region has 15 residues. Germline V gene lookup returns CDR1 SGHTS and CDR2 YDEGEE. Trimming pared 0 bases from V and 2 bases from J, leaving 9 bases between. CDR3 sequence (DNA): TGTGCCAGCAGCTTGGAAGGAGTAGGCAATCAGCCCCAGCATTTT. The encoded protein is CASSLEGVGNQPQHF.

This chain connects TRBV11-2 to TRBJ2-7; possibly TRBD1 or TRBD2 for D (6 bases each). In germline, CDR1 is SGHAT, CDR2 FQNNGV. The CDR3 is 15 residues long. Trimming shortened V by 5 bases and J by 5 bases, and 19 bases separated the two germline ends. DNA of the CDR3: TGTGCCAGCAGCCAAGGGGGGCCCCGGCTCCACGAGCAGTACTTC. This translates into CASSQGGPRLHEQYF.

This clone has a handful of counts. The genes are TRBV27 and TRBJ1-5; perhaps TRBD1 as D (5 bases). The CDR3 covers 21 residues. Germline V lookup: CDR1 MNHEY, CDR2 SMNVEV (reference sequence). With 5 bases removed from V and 0 bases from J, the gap between germline ends came to 29 bases. CDR3 sequence reads: CASSTPGEGPASRYSNQPQHF. CDR3 nucleotide sequence: TGTGCCAGCAGTACCCCCGGGGAGGGGCCGGCAAGCAGATATAGCAATCAGCCCCAGCATTTT.

The J gene is TRBJ2-5, the V gene TRBV2; 10 nucleotides agree with TRBD1. The germline CDR1 and CDR2 sequences are SNHLY and FYNNEI. The CDR3 runs to 15 residues. J lost 1 base, V lost 2 bases, and 1 base had no gene match. In nucleotides, the CDR3 is TGTGCCAGCAGTGAATGGGACAGGGGCCAAGAGACCCAGTACTTC. Protein sequence: CASSEWDRGQETQYF. Combining the CDR3 with reference TRBV2 and TRBJ2-5 gives the whole variable domain EPEVTQTPSHQVTQMGQEVILRCVPISNHLYFYWYRQILGQKVEFLVSFYNNEISEKSEIFDDQFSVERPDGSNFTLKIRSTKLEDSAMYFCASSEWDRGQETQYFGPGTRLLVL.

The chain couples TRBV6-5 to TRBJ2-1, with 11 bases matching TRBD2. There are 14 residues in the CDR3. Per germline, CDR1 MNHEY and CDR2 SVGAGI. After removal of 7 bases from V and 4 bases from J, the junction contained 3 bases not matched to a gene. CDR3 residues: CASIIAGGYNEQFF. The CDR3, as DNA: TGTGCCAGCATTATAGCGGGGGGGTACAATGAGCAGTTCTTC.

V usage is TRBV5-1 and J usage is TRBJ2-7; 8 bases align to TRBD1. Per germline, CDR1 SGHRS and CDR2 YFSETQ. The length of the CDR3 is 15 residues. The J segment lost 4 bases and the V segment lost 1 base, leaving 7 bases of the junction unmatched. In nucleotides, the CDR3 is TGCGCCAGCAGCTTGCTGGGCAGGGGGCAATACGAGCAGTACTTC. This sequence encodes CASSLLGRGQYEQYF.